This T cell receptor (beta chain) comes out of a study of control samples from healthy donors and cancer patients. Only in-frame clones appear in the TCRdb table, and some are missing; sequencing was by immunoSEQ multiplex PCR. This table holds about 140,000 clones, approximately 88% found once. Germline V gene sequence: CDR1 SQVTM, CDR2 ANQGSEA. Trimming cost V 6 bases and J 3 bases; bases outside gene matches: 5. The CDR3 covers 12 residues. The sequence came from a man aged 25 to 40 in good health. Material: blood. V is TRBV29-1 and J is TRBJ2-7; 7 nucleotides align to TRBD1. The CDR3 region has the DNA TGCAGCGTACAACAGGGGATCTACGAGCAGTACTTC. Its protein is CSVQQGIYEQYF.